Included here is one TCR beta chain sequence, with context. The antigen remains unidentified. The CDR3 extends over 13 amino acids. Germline V CDR1 and CDR2: SEHNR, FQNEAQ (reference sequence). This specimen comes from a study of CXCR3-negative and CXCR3-positive naive CD8 T cells. Background on the study: Per library, roughly 1.6 +/- 0.3 million reads; about 135 million TRB reads overall. Findings and limits, study-wide: Upon cryopreservation, CXCR3 expression partially decreased, and most assays used fresh PBMCs. Naive CXCR3-positive and CXCR3-negative cells shared similar TRBV-TRBJ usage, unlike memory cells. Diversity ran similarly high across both naive subsets but far lower in memory CD8+ cells.

The authors made the TRB cDNA libraries by 5' RACE using UMI labels. From its re-call of the 5' RACE reads, TCRdb lists each CDR3 protein once, without DNA. The sample has roughly 39,000 distinct CDR3 sequences. This chain joins TRBV7-9 and TRBJ2-3; with no DNA, the TCRdb D assignment of TRBD1 cannot be verified. Input material: memory CD8+ T cells from blood. The clonotype was recovered from a human donor in good health. Some clones in this sample may be carry-over from other donors' samples. The CDR3 is CAARGPMGDTQYF.